These T cell receptor beta chains were read from a single sample in a study of CD8+CD57+ T cells in acquired aplastic anemia. TCRdb itself ran the reads through MiXCR, one entry per CDR3 protein. In the table there are about 160,000 distinct CDR3 sequences, around 40% of which are singletons. Material for sequencing was sorted CD4+, CD8+, or CD8+CD57+ T cells (not recorded which) from PBMCs. These receptors all stem from a human donor in good health. The conserved cysteine and the conserved F or W are not part of the CDR3 here. A D gene is named only where the DNA matches it firmly. For some rows the clone size is stated as once, few or many, or as a class when expanded; others skip it.

v_gene	abundance	j_gene	d_gene	CDR3aa
TRBV5-1	NA	TRBJ2-3	NA	ASSLAESTDTQY
TRBV5-8	many	TRBJ2-5	NA	ASSSTNTETQY
TRBV2	NA	TRBJ2-7	TRBD2	ASILGLAGEQY
TRBV2	few	TRBJ1-1	NA	ASQLNTEAF
TRBV10-3	NA	TRBJ2-7	NA	AISEGRETYEQY
TRBV5-5	many	TRBJ2-7	NA	ASSLGAGLEYEQY
TRBV10-3	NA	TRBJ2-3	TRBD2	AISPGLVIDTQY
TRBV20-1	many	TRBJ2-1	TRBD2	SARIGGSGNEQF
TRBV7-9	many	TRBJ2-1	TRBD2	ASSSLGGLASHNEQF
TRBV24-1	NA	TRBJ2-3	TRBD2	ATGLAGVGDTQY
TRBV2	NA	TRBJ1-2	NA	ASSGGQLRLGYT
TRBV5-6	NA	TRBJ2-7	NA	ASSPPGSEQY
TRBV20-1	once	TRBJ2-3	TRBD1	SANKGQGFSTQY
TRBV5-5	many	TRBJ1-5	NA	ASSLATFYGNQPQH
TRBV10-3	NA	TRBJ2-7	NA	ATNQDYEQY
TRBV2	NA	TRBJ1-4	NA	ASSDGRMGGTNEKLF
TRBV12-3/TRBV12-4	NA	TRBJ1-5	NA	ASSLIFTPQPQH
TRBV7-9	few	TRBJ2-7	NA	ASSLVGRAHEQY
TRBV5-1	NA	TRBJ2-3	NA	ASSLAHPGTTDTQY
TRBV19	many	TRBJ1-2	TRBD1	ASRQGGNYGYT
TRBV7-2	NA	TRBJ1-1	NA	AGSLAVYTEAF